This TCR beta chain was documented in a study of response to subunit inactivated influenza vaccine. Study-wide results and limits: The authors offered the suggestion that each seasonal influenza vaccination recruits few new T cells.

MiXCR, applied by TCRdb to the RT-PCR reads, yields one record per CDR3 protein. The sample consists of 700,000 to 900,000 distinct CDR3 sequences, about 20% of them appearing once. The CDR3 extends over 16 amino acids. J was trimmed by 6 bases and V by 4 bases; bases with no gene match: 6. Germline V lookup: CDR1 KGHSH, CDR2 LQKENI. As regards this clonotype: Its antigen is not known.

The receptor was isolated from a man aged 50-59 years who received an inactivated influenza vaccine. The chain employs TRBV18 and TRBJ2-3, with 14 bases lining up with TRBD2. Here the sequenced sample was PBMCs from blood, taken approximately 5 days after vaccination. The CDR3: CASSLGTSGSYDTQYF. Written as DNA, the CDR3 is TGTGCCAGCTCACTCGGGACTAGCGGGAGTTACGATACGCAGTATTTT.